This T cell receptor (beta chain) was profiled in a study of blood T cell repertoires in COVID-19. On the study more broadly: Material from acute and convalescent COVID-19 was sourced from the United States, Italy and Spain. PBMCs, B-cell-depleted T cells, or T cells provided the cDNA or gDNA that made up the material.

Source study methods: Using reference gene primer amplification, nucleated cell counts were estimated. Clones were sequenced by immunoSEQ multiplex PCR, and TCRdb holds only the in-frame ones, with some missing. V, J and clone size were drawn from that table, and D and trimming were deduced from the DNA. The sample contains some 93,000 clones, approximately 86% of which appear only once. The CDR3 totals 14 residues. Trimming pared 6 bases from V and 6 bases from J, leaving 17 bases between. The germline V gene encodes CDR1 SGDLS and CDR2 YYNGEE. The clonotype was recovered from a woman at least 80 years old with acute or convalescent COVID-19. The rearrangement uses TRBV9 and TRBJ2-3; D is perhaps TRBD2 (6 bases). Sequencing was carried out using peripheral blood. The CDR3 sequence is CASTRDSTSDTQYF. In nucleotides, the CDR3 is TGTGCCAGCACCCGGGACTCTACTTCGGATACGCAGTATTTT.